The 23 T cell receptor beta chains below were found in one sample sequenced in a study of CD8+ T cells in alopecia areata. Once RNA had been extracted, it was reverse transcribed into cDNA to act as the sequencing template. TCRdb keeps only in-frame clones here, not all; method: immunoSEQ multiplex PCR. The sample contains some 220,000 clones, about three fifths of which appear only once. Treatment defined: oral pan-JAK inhibitor, 5-10 mg twice daily. The specimen was CD4+ T cells sorted from blood, collected at week 4, from a patient treated with tofacitinib. These receptor sequences come from a human donor with alopecia areata.

At least ten counts were recorded for this clone. The V call is TRBV5-6, the J call TRBJ2-7; TRBD1 matches at 8 bases. Germline trimming cut 4 bases from V and 3 bases from J; bases unmatched to any gene: 12. The CDR3 sequence is 16 residues long. Germline CDR1 reads SGHDT; CDR2 reads YYEEEE. CDR3 region: CASSPPGQGWNYEQYF. In nucleotides, the CDR3 is TGTGCCAGCAGCCCTCCCGGACAGGGCTGGAACTACGAGCAGTACTTC.

This rearrangement joins TRBV14 to TRBJ2-1; D unresolved. CDR1 is SGHDN and CDR2 is FVKESK in the germline V gene. The V gene lost 4 bases and the J gene lost 5 bases, with 3 bases spanning the gap. This CDR3 has 11 amino acids. Here the CDR3 DNA reads TGTGCCAGCAGCCTGAACAATGAGCAGTTCTTC. Translation gives CASSLNNEQFF. The whole variable domain, filled in from reference TRBV14 and TRBJ2-1, reads EAGVTQFPSHSVIEKGQTVTLRCDPISGHDNLYWYRRVMGKEIKFLLHFVKESKQDESGMPNNRFLAERTGGTYSTLKVQPAELEDSGVYFCASSLNNEQFFGPGTRLTVL.

The rearrangement joins TRBV6-5 to TRBJ1-6, with TRBD1 as a possible D gene (5 bases). Looked up from germline, CDR1 is MNHEY and CDR2 is SVGAGI. Deletions cut 7 bases from V and 6 bases from J, with 16 bases between. The CDR3 consists of 15 residues. The CDR3 loop is CASKSSRVGNSPLHF. The CDR3 DNA follows: TGTGCCAGCAAAAGCAGCAGGGTTGGTAATTCACCCCTCCACTTT.

A remark on this clone: A much larger clone lies one base from this, so it may be a read error. The sample holds other DNA sequences that translate to the same CDR3. The V and J genes are TRBV2 and TRBJ2-5; tentative D call: TRBD2 (7 bases). V gave up 5 bases and J gave up 5 bases, with 15 bases separating them. This CDR3 spans 14 amino acids. Germline assignment: CDR1 SNHLY and CDR2 FYNNEI. CDR3 in DNA: TGTGCCAGCAGTCGAGAGGGGGAGGGGGAGACCCAGTACTTC. As protein: CASSREGEGETQYF.

The chain employs TRBV2 and TRBJ2-3; a possible D gene is TRBD2 (6 bases). The CDR3 sequence is 12 residues long. CDR1 and CDR2 (germline): SNHLY, FYNNEI. V lost 9 bases to trimming and J lost 10 bases, with 17 bases between them. The CDR3 region has the DNA TGTGCCAGTCGGGGAACCCCTAGCGCGCAGTATTTT. This codes for CASRGTPSAQYF.

This clone was counted a single time. The chain uses TRBV18 and TRBJ2-5, with TRBD2 matching 9 bases. The CDR3 sequence is 16 residues long. The trim removed 0 bases at V and 3 bases at J, leaving 5 bases unmatched. The germline V gene encodes CDR1 KGHSH and CDR2 LQKENI. DNA of the CDR3: TGTGCCAGCTCACCACCCCTAGCGGGGAGCGAAGAGACCCAGTACTTC. Its translation is CASSPPLAGSEETQYF.

This clone showed up just a few times. This sample includes further DNA sequences coding for the same CDR3. The chain links TRBV29-1 to TRBJ1-1; no clear D gene. Germline CDR1 is SQVTM and CDR2 is ANQGSEA. Trimming took 6 bases from V and 5 from J, leaving 7 bases between them. This CDR3 is built from 10 residues. The CDR3 protein is CSVSGTEAFF. CDR3 in DNA: TGCAGCGTGTCGGGAACTGAAGCTTTCTTT.

The chain links TRBV7-2 to TRBJ2-7, with TRBD1 as a possible D gene (5 bases). Trimming removed 2 bases at V and 5 bases at J, with 13 bases between. The CDR3 has 14 residues. Germline CDR1 reads SGHTA; CDR2 reads FQGNSA. The CDR3 DNA reads as TGTGCCAGCAGCTTATTGGGCAGGGTGGACGAGCAGTACTTC. It yields the protein CASSLLGRVDEQYF.

This clone was counted once. The chain employs TRBV4-1 and TRBJ1-2; possibly TRBD1 for D (6 bases). Between the trimmed V and J ends, which lost 8 bases and 6 bases, there was a span of 10 bases. The CDR3 covers 11 residues. Germline V gives CDR1 MGHRA, CDR2 YSYEKL. The CDR3 sequence is CASREGDGYTF. The CDR3 nucleotides are TGCGCCAGCCGGGAGGGGGATGGCTACACCTTC.

Many counts were recorded for this clone. The V and J genes are TRBV7-9 and TRBJ2-2; D is possibly TRBD1 or TRBD2 (6 bases each). This CDR3 comprises 15 residues. Trimming shortened V by 6 bases and J by 7 bases, and 18 bases separated the two germline ends. Per the germline V gene, CDR1 is SEHNR and CDR2 is FQNEAQ (reference sequence). In nucleotides, the CDR3 is TGTGCCAGCAGATCTGACAGGACTAATGTCGGGGAGCTGTTTTTT. The encoded protein is CASRSDRTNVGELFF.

The chain uses TRBV7-2 and TRBJ1-2; possibly TRBD1 for D (5 bases). The CDR3 is 15 amino acids. CDR1 and CDR2 (germline): SGHTA, FQGNSA. Trimming cost V 1 base and J 3 bases, with 12 bases left between them. The CDR3 DNA reads TGTGCCAGCAGCTTAGTCGGGGGGTTGGACTATGGCTACACCTTC. It is translated as CASSLVGGLDYGYTF.

Only a few counts were recorded for this clone. The chain employs TRBV7-9 and TRBJ2-1; 7 bases line up with TRBD2. Germline lookup yields CDR1 SEHNR and CDR2 FQNEAQ (reference sequence). There are 13 residues in the CDR3. V trimming: 8 bases; J trimming: 6 bases; junction bases outside the gene matches: 7. CDR3 bases: TGTGCCAGCGGGAGGGAAACGGGCAATGAGCAGTTCTTC. Its protein product is CASGRETGNEQFF.

CDR3 nucleotide sequence: TGTGCCAGCAGCAAAGAGACCCAGTACTTC. Amino acid sequence: CASSKETQYF. The genes are TRBV21-1 and TRBJ2-5. TRBV21-1 is noted as a pseudogene. There are 10 residues in the CDR3.

The V and J genes are TRBV15 and TRBJ2-5; TRBD2 matches at 14 bases. The ends lost 4 bases at V and 1 base at J; junction bases unmatched: 5. Germline V gene data show CDR1 as LNHNV and CDR2 as YYDKDF (reference sequence). The CDR3 is 17 amino acids. The CDR3 DNA reads TGTGCCACCAGCAAAAGGACTAGCGGGGGGTTCCAAGAGACCCAGTACTTC. It yields the protein CATSKRTSGGFQETQYF.

This chain uses TRBV7-9 with TRBJ2-3; TRBD1 aligns across 7 bases. The CDR3 consists of 15 residues. Trimming at V came to 1 base and at J to 1 base, leaving 2 bases not matched to a gene. The V gene's germline CDR1 is SEHNR and CDR2 FQNEAQ (reference sequence). The chain's CDR3 is CASSLDTGGTDTQYF. Here the CDR3 DNA reads TGTGCCAGCAGCTTAGACACAGGGGGCACAGATACGCAGTATTTT.

V is TRBV7-2 and J is TRBJ2-1; D call uncertain. V was clipped by 1 base and J by 3 bases, with 10 bases between them. In germline, CDR1 is SGHTA, CDR2 FQGNSA. The CDR3 extends over 15 amino acids. The CDR3 nucleotides read TGTGCCAGCAGCTTAGTCGTGTCCCACTACAATGAGCAGTTCTTC. Its protein product is CASSLVVSHYNEQFF.

The chain has TRBV4-3 and TRBJ1-5; 8 bases are shared with TRBD1. J lost 0 bases, V lost 3 bases, and 1 base had no gene match. This CDR3 is 15 amino acids long. Germline V gene sequence: CDR1 LGHNA, CDR2 YSLEER. CDR3 nucleotides: TGCGCCAGCAGCCACGGACAGGGTAGCAATCAGCCCCAGCATTTT. It encodes CASSHGQGSNQPQHF.

CDR3: CASSSGEGNIQYF. The CDR3 bases are TGTGCCAGCAGTTCTGGGGAGGGGAACATTCAGTACTTC. The chain employs TRBV6-1 and TRBJ2-4; 7 bases map to TRBD2. Germline V gives CDR1 MNHNS, CDR2 SASEGT. V lost 5 bases, J lost 7 bases, and 5 bases stayed unmatched. The CDR3 length is 13 residues.

The rearrangement uses TRBV7-2 and TRBJ2-3; tentatively, D is TRBD1 or TRBD2 (6 bases each). Germline assignment: CDR1 SGHTA and CDR2 FQGNSA. This CDR3 spans 16 amino acids. The germline V and J ends were trimmed by 1 base and 8 bases, with 19 bases remaining between them. CDR3 amino acids: CASSLEGGSGSLTQYF. DNA for the CDR3: TGTGCCAGCAGCTTAGAGGGGGGAAGTGGGTCCCTTACGCAGTATTTT. Full variable domain (remainder filled in from reference TRBV7-2 and TRBJ2-3): GAGVSQSPSNKVTEKGKDVELRCDPISGHTALYWYRQSLGQGLEFLIYFQGNSAPDKSGLPSDRFSAERTGGSVSTLTIQRTQQEDSAVYLCASSLEGGSGSLTQYFGPGTRLTVL.

The chain has TRBV30 and TRBJ1-2, with no clear D. The germline V gene has CDR1 GTSNPN and CDR2 SVGIG (reference sequence). The V end was cut by 5 bases, the J end by 0 bases, with 4 bases between. The CDR3 length is 11 residues. This chain's CDR3 is CAWGPNYGYTF. The CDR3 region has the DNA TGTGCCTGGGGACCTAACTATGGCTACACCTTC.

CDR3 amino acids: CASSLVSSGGSPTKQYF. The CDR3, as DNA: TGCGCCAGCAGCTTGGTTTCTAGCGGGGGTTCCCCTACGAAGCAGTACTTC. The chain couples TRBV5-1 to TRBJ2-7; 10 bases map to TRBD2. Germline values: CDR1 SGHRS, CDR2 YFSETQ. The V gene end was trimmed by 0 bases and the J gene end by 8 bases; junction bases not matched to a gene: 14. The CDR3 totals 17 residues. The full variable domain, its missing parts supplied by reference TRBV5-1 and TRBJ2-7, is KAGVTQTPRYLIKTRGQQVTLSCSPISGHRSVSWYQQTPGQGLQFLFEYFSETQRNKGNFPGRFSGRQFSNSRSEMNVSTLELGDSALYLCASSLVSSGGSPTKQYFGPGTRLTVT.

The gene calls are TRBV4-2 and TRBJ2-3; 8 nucleotides align to TRBD1. Germline assignment: CDR1 LGHNA and CDR2 YNFKEQ. The junction had 11 bases not matched to a gene; V was cut back by 0 bases and J by 3 bases. The CDR3 extends over 18 amino acids. CDR3 in amino acids: CASSQDWRGRTGTDTQYF. In DNA, the CDR3 is TGTGCCAGCAGCCAAGATTGGAGGGGCCGGACAGGGACAGATACGCAGTATTTT.

The chain uses TRBV29-1 and TRBJ1-5, with unresolved D. The CDR3 runs 13 residues. Looked up from germline, CDR1 is SQVTM and CDR2 is ANQGSEA. V dropped 4 bases and J dropped 3 bases, with 10 bases sitting between them. Here the CDR3 DNA reads TGCAGCGTTGGCGGGCCTAACAATCAGCCCCAGCATTTT. This gives the protein CSVGGPNNQPQHF.